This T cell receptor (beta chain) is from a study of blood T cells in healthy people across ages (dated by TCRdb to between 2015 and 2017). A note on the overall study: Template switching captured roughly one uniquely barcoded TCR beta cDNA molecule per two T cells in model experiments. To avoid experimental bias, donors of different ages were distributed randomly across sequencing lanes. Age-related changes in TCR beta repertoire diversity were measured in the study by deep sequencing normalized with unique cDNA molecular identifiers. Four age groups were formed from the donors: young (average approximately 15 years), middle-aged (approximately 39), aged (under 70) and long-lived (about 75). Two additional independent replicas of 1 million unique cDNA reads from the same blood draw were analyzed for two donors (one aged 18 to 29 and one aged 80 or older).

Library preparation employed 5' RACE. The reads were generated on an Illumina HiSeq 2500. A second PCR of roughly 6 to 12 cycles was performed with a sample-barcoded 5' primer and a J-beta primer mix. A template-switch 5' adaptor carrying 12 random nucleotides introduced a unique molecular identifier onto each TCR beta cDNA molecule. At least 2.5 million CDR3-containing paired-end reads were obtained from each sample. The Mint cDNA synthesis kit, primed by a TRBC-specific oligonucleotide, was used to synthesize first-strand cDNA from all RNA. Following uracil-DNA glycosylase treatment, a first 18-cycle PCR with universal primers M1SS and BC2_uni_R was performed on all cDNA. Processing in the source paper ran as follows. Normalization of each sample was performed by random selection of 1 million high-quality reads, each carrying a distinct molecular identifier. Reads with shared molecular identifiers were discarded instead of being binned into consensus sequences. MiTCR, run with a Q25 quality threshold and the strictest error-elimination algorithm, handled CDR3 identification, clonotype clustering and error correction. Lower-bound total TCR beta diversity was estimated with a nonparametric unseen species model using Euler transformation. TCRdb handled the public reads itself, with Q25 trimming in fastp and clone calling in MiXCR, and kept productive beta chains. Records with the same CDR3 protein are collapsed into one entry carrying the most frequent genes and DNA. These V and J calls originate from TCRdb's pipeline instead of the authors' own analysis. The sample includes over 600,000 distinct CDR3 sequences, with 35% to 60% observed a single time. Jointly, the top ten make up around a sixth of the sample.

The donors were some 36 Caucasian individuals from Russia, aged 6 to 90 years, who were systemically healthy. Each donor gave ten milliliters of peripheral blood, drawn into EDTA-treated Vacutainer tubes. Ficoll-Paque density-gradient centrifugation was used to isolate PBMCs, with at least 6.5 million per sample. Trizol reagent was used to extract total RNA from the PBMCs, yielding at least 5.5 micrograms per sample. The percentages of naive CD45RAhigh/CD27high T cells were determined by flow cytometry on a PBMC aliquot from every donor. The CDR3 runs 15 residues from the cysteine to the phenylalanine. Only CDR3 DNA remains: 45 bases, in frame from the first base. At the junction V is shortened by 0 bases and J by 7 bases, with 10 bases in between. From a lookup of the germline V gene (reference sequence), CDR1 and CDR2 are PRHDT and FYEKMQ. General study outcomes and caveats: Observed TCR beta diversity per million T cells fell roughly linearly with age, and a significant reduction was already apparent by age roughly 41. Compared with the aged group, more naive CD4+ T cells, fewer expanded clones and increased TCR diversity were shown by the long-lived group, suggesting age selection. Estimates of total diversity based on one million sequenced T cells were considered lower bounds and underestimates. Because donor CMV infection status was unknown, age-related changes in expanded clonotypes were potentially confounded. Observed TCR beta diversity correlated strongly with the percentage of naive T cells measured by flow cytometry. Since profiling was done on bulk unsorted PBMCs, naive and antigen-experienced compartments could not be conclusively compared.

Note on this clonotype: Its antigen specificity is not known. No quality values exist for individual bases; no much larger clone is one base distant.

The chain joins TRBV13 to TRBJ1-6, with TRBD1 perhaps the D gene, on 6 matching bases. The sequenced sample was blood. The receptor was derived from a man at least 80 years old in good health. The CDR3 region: CASSLGQGQNSPLHF. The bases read TGTGCCAGCAGCTTAGGCCAAGGACAGAATTCACCCCTCCACTTT. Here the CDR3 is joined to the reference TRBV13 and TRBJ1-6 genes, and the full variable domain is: AAGVIQSPRHLIKEKRETATLKCYPIPRHDTVYWYQQGPGQDPQFLISFYEKMQSDKGSIPDRFSAQQFSDYHSELNMSSLELGDSALYFCASSLGQGQNSPLHFGNGTRLTVT.